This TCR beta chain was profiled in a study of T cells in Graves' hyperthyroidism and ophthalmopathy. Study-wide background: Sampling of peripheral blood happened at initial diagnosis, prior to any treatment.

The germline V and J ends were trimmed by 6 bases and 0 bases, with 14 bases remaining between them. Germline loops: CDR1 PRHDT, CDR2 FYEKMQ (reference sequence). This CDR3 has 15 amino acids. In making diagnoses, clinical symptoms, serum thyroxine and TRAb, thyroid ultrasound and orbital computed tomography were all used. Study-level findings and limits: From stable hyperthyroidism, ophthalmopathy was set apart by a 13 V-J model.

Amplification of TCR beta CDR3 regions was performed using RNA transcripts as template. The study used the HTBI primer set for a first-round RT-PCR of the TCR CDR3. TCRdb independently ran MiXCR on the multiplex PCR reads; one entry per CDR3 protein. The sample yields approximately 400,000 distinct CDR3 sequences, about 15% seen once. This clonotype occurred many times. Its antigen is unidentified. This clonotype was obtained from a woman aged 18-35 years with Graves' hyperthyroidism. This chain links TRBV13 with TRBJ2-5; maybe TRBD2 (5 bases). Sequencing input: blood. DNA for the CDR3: TGTGCCAGCAGTCCGAGCGGTTCGTACCAAGAGACCCAGTACTTC. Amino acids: CASSPSGSYQETQYF. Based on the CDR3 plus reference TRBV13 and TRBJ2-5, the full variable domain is AAGVIQSPRHLIKEKRETATLKCYPIPRHDTVYWYQQGPGQDPQFLISFYEKMQSDKGSIPDRFSAQQFSDYHSELNMSSLELGDSALYFCASSPSGSYQETQYFGPGTRLLVL.